The 21 T cell receptor beta chains reported below all come from one sample, sequenced in a study of lymphopenia after photon versus proton radiotherapy. The data were produced by immunoSEQ multiplex PCR, yet TCRdb's version contains in-frame clones alone and is incomplete. This sample has some 16,000 clones, with roughly 82% found just once. Sequenced here: peripheral blood, sampled from a patient treated with proton-based radiotherapy. These receptors all come from a man between 70 and 80 years old with pancreatic cancer.

This clone showed up just once. This chain uses TRBV2 with TRBJ2-7; the match to TRBD1 covers 7 bases. Trimming removed 8 bases from V and 4 bases from J; junction bases left unmatched: 11. This CDR3 comprises 14 residues. CDR1 is SNHLY and CDR2 is FYNNEI in the germline V gene. CDR3 protein: CASREGRGLYEQYF. DNA of the CDR3: TGTGCCAGCCGCGAGGGCAGGGGGTTATACGAGCAGTACTTC.

The gene calls are TRBV2 and TRBJ2-7; D perhaps matches TRBD1 (6 bases). This CDR3 comprises 12 residues. Germline values: CDR1 SNHLY, CDR2 FYNNEI. The V end was cut by 5 bases, the J end by 2 bases, with 7 bases between. CDR3 residues: CASSWTAYEQYF. CDR3 nucleotide sequence: TGTGCCAGCAGTTGGACAGCCTACGAGCAGTACTTC.

On this clone itself: The conserved final phenylalanine or tryptophan is absent from the CDR3, which likely points to a read error. The limits of the CDR3 on the DNA are not certain, so only TCRdb's listed CDR3 is given. V is TRBV6-5 and J is TRBJ1-1. CDR1 is MNHEY and CDR2 is SVGAGI in the germline V gene. 8 amino acids form the CDR3, both terminal residues included. The CDR3 reads CASSSTVS.

The chain employs TRBV19 and TRBJ2-3; TRBD2 is a possible D gene (6 bases). Germline loops: CDR1 LNHDA, CDR2 SQIVND (reference sequence). The CDR3 length is 15 residues. V shed 7 bases and J shed 0 bases, with 14 bases lying between them. In DNA, the CDR3 is TGTGCCAGTAACATGGGGGGATACAGCACAGATACGCAGTATTTT. Amino acid sequence: CASNMGGYSTDTQYF.

CDR3 in amino acids: CASSPPIGGRTEAFF. The CDR3 nucleotides are TGTGCCAGCTCACCACCGATCGGGGGCCGCACTGAAGCTTTCTTT. This chain connects TRBV18 to TRBJ1-1, with a tentative D call TRBD1 (6 bases). Trimming cost V 0 bases and J 4 bases, with 12 bases left between them. Germline loops: CDR1 KGHSH, CDR2 LQKENI. This CDR3 spans 15 amino acids.

The chain links TRBV2 to TRBJ1-5; possibly TRBD1 for D (6 bases). V lost 6 bases, J lost 0 bases, and 9 bases lay in between. Germline CDR1 is SNHLY and CDR2 is FYNNEI. The CDR3 length is 14 residues. The CDR3 nucleotides are TGTGCCAGCAGAAGGGACATTAGCAATCAGCCCCAGCATTTT. This codes for CASRRDISNQPQHF.

The CDR3 DNA is TGTGCCAGCACCTGGACTAGCGGGAGAAACCAAGAGACCCAGTACTTC. This gives the protein CASTWTSGRNQETQYF. V usage is TRBV5-6 and J usage is TRBJ2-5, with 13 bases that match TRBD2. With V trimmed by 6 bases and J by 0 bases, 5 bases remained unmatched. The CDR3 covers 16 residues. CDR1 is SGHDT and CDR2 is YYEEEE in the germline V gene.

The chain uses TRBV10-1 and TRBJ2-1, with 14 bases identical to TRBD2. The J segment lost 9 bases and the V segment lost 3 bases, leaving 1 base of the junction unmatched. The CDR3 extends over 14 amino acids. Germline loops: CDR1 WNHNN, CDR2 SYGVQD (reference sequence). CDR3 sequence: CASSDGLAGGEQFF. The DNA for the CDR3 is TGCGCCAGCAGTGATGGACTAGCGGGAGGTGAGCAGTTCTTC.

V is TRBV29-1 and J is TRBJ2-7; D remains unclear. This CDR3 has 13 residues. V was pared by 3 bases and J by 0 bases, with 9 bases between. The germline V gene encodes CDR1 SQVTM and CDR2 ANQGSEA. The CDR3 DNA follows: TGCAGCGTTGAGCTGTCTACCTCCTACGAGCAGTACTTC. Translation: CSVELSTSYEQYF.

This chain connects TRBV19 to TRBJ1-4, with TRBD1 identical over 11 bases. V trimming: 9 bases; J trimming: 7 bases; junction bases outside the gene matches: 10. Per germline, CDR1 LNHDA and CDR2 SQIVND (reference sequence). CDR3 length: 15 residues. The CDR3 DNA follows: TGTGCCAGCAGCACCGGGACAGGGGGAGGTGAAAAACTGTTTTTT. Protein sequence: CASSTGTGGGEKLFF.

This clone came up a few times. The chain recombines TRBV5-6 with TRBJ2-5; a weak D match, TRBD1 (6 bases). The CDR3 sequence is 15 residues long. The germline V gene encodes CDR1 SGHDT and CDR2 YYEEEE. Trimming took 0 bases from V and 3 from J, leaving 12 bases between them. CDR3 DNA sequence: TGTGCCAGCAGCTTGGCCCGGCAGGGGAAAGAGACCCAGTACTTC. It is translated as CASSLARQGKETQYF.

The chain employs TRBV25-1 and TRBJ2-7; TRBD1 is a possible D gene (5 bases). CDR1 and CDR2 from the germline V gene are MGHDK and SYGVNS. This CDR3 contains 16 residues. The V and J ends lost 3 bases and 2 bases respectively, with 17 bases between them. The CDR3 spells CASSDTTGARPYEQYF. CDR3 DNA: TGTGCCAGCAGTGATACAACAGGCGCGAGACCCTACGAGCAGTACTTC.

A few counts support this clone. V usage is TRBV11-2 and J usage is TRBJ2-6; D is perhaps TRBD1 (6 bases). The V gene lost 5 bases and the J gene lost 0 bases, with 11 bases spanning the gap. This CDR3 region has 16 residues. Germline CDR1 and CDR2: SGHAT and FQNNGV. In nucleotides, the CDR3 is TGTGCCAGCAGCCAGCTACAGGGCTCTGGGGCCAACGTCCTGACTTTC. This encodes CASSQLQGSGANVLTF. The full variable domain, in which reference TRBV11-2 and TRBJ2-6 provide the parts outside the CDR3, is EAGVAQSPRYKIIEKRQSVAFWCNPISGHATLYWYQQILGQGPKLLIQFQNNGVVDDSQLPKDRFSAERLKGVDSTLKIQPAKLEDSAVYLCASSQLQGSGANVLTFGAGSRLTVL.

The gene calls are TRBV10-3 and TRBJ1-5; tentative D call: TRBD1 (5 bases). V gave up 6 bases and J gave up 3 bases, with 12 bases separating them. The CDR3 is made up of 14 amino acids. Germline CDR1 is ENHRY and CDR2 is SYGVKD. The CDR3 DNA follows: TGTGCCATCAGCCGGGACTCTCCCAATCAGCCCCAGCATTTT. Translating gives CAISRDSPNQPQHF.

The V and J genes are TRBV6-5 and TRBJ2-7, with D tentatively TRBD1 (6 bases). Deletions cut 6 bases from V and 4 bases from J, with 13 bases between. This CDR3 has 13 amino acids. The germline V gene has CDR1 MNHEY and CDR2 SVGAGI. CDR3 in DNA: TGTGCCAGCAGATCTCAGGGGAGTTACGAGCAGTACTTC. Residues: CASRSQGSYEQYF.

The CDR3 DNA is TGTGCCAGCAGCCGGAGACAGGCTGACGGGGAGCTGTTTTTT. It is translated as CASSRRQADGELFF. The chain links TRBV5-4 to TRBJ2-2, with a possible D match to TRBD1 (6 bases). V lost 4 bases to trimming and J lost 7 bases, with 14 bases between them. There are 14 residues in the CDR3. CDR1 SGHNT and CDR2 YYREEE come from the germline V gene (reference sequence). Supplemented by reference TRBV5-4 and TRBJ2-2, the full variable domain reads ETGVTQSPTHLIKTRGQQVTLRCSSQSGHNTVSWYQQALGQGPQFIFQYYREEENGRGNFPPRFSGLQFPNYSSELNVNALELDDSALYLCASSRRQADGELFFGEGSRLTVL.

The V gene is TRBV5-1, the J gene TRBJ2-1; 11 bases match TRBD2. CDR1 is SGHRS and CDR2 is YFSETQ in the germline V gene. V gave up 0 bases and J gave up 9 bases; unmatched junction bases: 11. This CDR3 contains 17 residues. In DNA form, the CDR3 reads TGCGCCAGCAGCTTGGCCTTGTCGGGACTAGCGGCCGGTGAGCAGTTCTTC. Protein: CASSLALSGLAAGEQFF. The variable domain in full, with the rest retrieved from reference TRBV5-1 and TRBJ2-1, is KAGVTQTPRYLIKTRGQQVTLSCSPISGHRSVSWYQQTPGQGLQFLFEYFSETQRNKGNFPGRFSGRQFSNSRSEMNVSTLELGDSALYLCASSLALSGLAAGEQFFGPGTRLTVL.

J is TRBJ1-3 and V is TRBV19, with D possibly matching TRBD1 (5 bases). V shed 5 bases and J shed 0 bases, with 11 bases lying between them. Per the germline V gene, CDR1 is LNHDA and CDR2 is SQIVND (reference sequence). This CDR3 spans 15 amino acids. The CDR3 region is CASSQQAFSGNTIYF. As DNA, the CDR3 is TGTGCCAGTAGTCAACAGGCATTCTCTGGAAACACCATATATTTT.

The chain is built from TRBV6-4 and TRBJ1-1; maybe TRBD1 (5 bases). The germline CDR1 and CDR2 sequences are MRHNA and SNTAGT. Trimming left V 5 bases short and J 0 bases short, with 10 bases between. The CDR3 runs to 14 residues. Here the CDR3 DNA reads TGTGCCAGCAGTTTGGGGGGTATGAACACTGAAGCTTTCTTT. The encoded protein is CASSLGGMNTEAFF.

This chain links TRBV7-9 with TRBJ1-2; 9 bases match TRBD1. V shed 5 bases and J 0 bases; nucleotides not matched to a gene: 7. Germline loops: CDR1 SEHNR, CDR2 FQNEAQ (reference sequence). The CDR3 consists of 16 residues. The CDR3 coding sequence is TGTGCCAGCAGCAAAGGGACAGGGTTCTCTAACTATGGCTACACCTTC. Translation: CASSKGTGFSNYGYTF.

V gene TRBV9 combines with J gene TRBJ1-2; possible D gene TRBD1, 6 bases. The CDR3 runs 16 residues. Trimming cost V 4 bases and J 0 bases, with 16 bases left between them. CDR1 is SGDLS and CDR2 is YYNGEE in the germline V gene. The CDR3 coding sequence is TGTGCCAGCAGCCAGGGGCCCGCCGGGTCTAACTATGGCTACACCTTC. It specifies CASSQGPAGSNYGYTF.